This T cell receptor beta chain appears in the sequencing data of a study of T-cell memory formation after mild COVID-19 (dated by TCRdb to the early 2020s). For context, the study as a whole: TCR sequence clusters from the two donors were found to be largely donor specific. T-cell clones expanding and contracting after mild COVID-19 in two donors were tracked by longitudinal TCRalpha and TCRbeta repertoire sequencing. Two young, previously healthy adult volunteers, one female and one male, were included in the cohort. General study outcomes and caveats: The study covered only two mild cases, and larger cohorts including severe cases with pre-infection samples were considered necessary. SARS-CoV-2 specificity of the second-wave clones peaking on day 37 was not confirmed. Balanced CD4/CD8 phenotypes were observed for clones contracting from day 15 to 85, whereas a bias towards CD4+ was observed for a second wave of clones expanding from day 15 to 37. Some responding clones were detected in pre-infection memory, suggesting pre-existing cross-reactive memory T cells joined the SARS-CoV-2 response. Contracting CD4+ clones turned up mainly in the CM and EM memory subsets, whereas EMRA was where CD8+ clones were enriched.

This clonotype showed up just a few times. What antigen it recognizes has not been identified. The sample holds no much larger clone one base away, and base qualities are not on file. PBMCs were isolated by Ficoll-Paque density gradient centrifugation. This sample was sequenced with an Illumina NovaSeq 6000. TCRalpha and TCRbeta cDNA libraries were built by 5'RACE with constant-segment primers, adding sample barcodes and unique molecular identifiers. RNA was extracted from every sample with Trizol reagent. The libraries were amplified in two PCR steps, and the second step added a second sample barcode and Illumina TruSeq adapters. The libraries were sequenced on an Illumina NovaSeq using 2 x 150 bp paired-end reads. The source study handled its data this way. The reads were demultiplexed and collapsed into UMI-guided consensus sequences using migec v1.2.7. Using mixcr v2.1.11, UMI consensuses were aligned to TRA and TRB V and J templates and then assembled into clonotypes. A clonotype was counted as expanded or contracted only when both edgeR and NoisET called the clonotype significant, with the noise models trained on biological replicates. For edgeR calls, the cutoffs were a false discovery rate-adjusted p below 0.01 and a log2 fold-change threshold of 1. As an exploratory analysis of dynamics, PCA with hierarchical clustering was applied to max-normalized trajectories of the 1000 most abundant clonotypes. The CD4 or CD8 phenotype of responding clones was assigned using the separately sequenced CD4+ and CD8+ repertoires. TCRdb handled the public reads itself, with Q25 trimming in fastp and clone calling in MiXCR, and kept productive beta chains. Rows with one shared CDR3 protein collapse into an entry with the most common genes and DNA. The V and J calls shown here were made by TCRdb, not taken from the authors' results. Here the sample has about 470,000 distinct CDR3 sequences; about 23% occur a single time. Approximately 12% of the sample is in the top ten clones.

Trimming removed 8 bases from V and 4 bases from J, leaving 11 bases between the germline ends. The CDR3 contains 12 residues, cysteine and phenylalanine counted. Only the CDR3 DNA stays, 36 bases, in frame from base 1. From a lookup of the germline V gene, CDR1 and CDR2 are SGHVS and FQNEAQ. The rearrangement joined TRBV7-8 to TRBJ2-5; there is no confident call for the D gene. The source of this sequence is an adult woman who had mild COVID-19 (a few samples of this study predate the infection). The sample titles of this study are shuffled in the database, so cell type and time point are left out; the donor was told from shared clones. Sequencing was carried out using PBMCs or a T cell subset sorted from them (not recorded which). The CDR3 protein sequence reads: CASRGRVETQYF. The sequence in DNA is TGTGCCAGCCGCGGCCGGGTAGAGACCCAGTACTTC.